The clone carrying this TCR beta chain showed up just once. Trimming stripped 3 bases from V and 1 base from J, with 13 bases between. CDR3 length equals 15 residues. Germline CDR1 and CDR2: SGHRS and YFSETQ. The assay was immunoSEQ multiplex PCR, and TCRdb's table has in-frame clones only and misses some. The sample shows 60,000 to 75,000 clones, approximately 89% of them seen only once. This record belongs to a study of blood T cell repertoires in COVID-19. The clonotype was recovered from a woman aged 55-70 years with acute or convalescent COVID-19. Sequenced material: peripheral blood. The V call is TRBV5-1, the J call TRBJ1-1, with D uncertain. The CDR3 region is CASSSNGLKNTEAFF. CDR3 DNA sequence: TGCGCCAGCAGCTCCAACGGACTGAAGAACACTGAAGCTTTCTTT.